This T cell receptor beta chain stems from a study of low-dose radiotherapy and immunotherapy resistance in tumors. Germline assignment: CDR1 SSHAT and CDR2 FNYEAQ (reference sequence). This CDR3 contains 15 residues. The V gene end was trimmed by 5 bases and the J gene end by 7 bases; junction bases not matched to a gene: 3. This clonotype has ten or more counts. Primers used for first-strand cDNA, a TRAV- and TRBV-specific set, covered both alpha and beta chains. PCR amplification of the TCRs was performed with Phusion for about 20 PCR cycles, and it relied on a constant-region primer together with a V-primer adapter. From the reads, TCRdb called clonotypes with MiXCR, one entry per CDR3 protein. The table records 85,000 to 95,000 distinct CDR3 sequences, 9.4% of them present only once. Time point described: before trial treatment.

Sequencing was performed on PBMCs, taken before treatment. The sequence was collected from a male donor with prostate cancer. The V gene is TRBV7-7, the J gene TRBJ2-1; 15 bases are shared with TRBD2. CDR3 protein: CASSTGLAGGNEQFF. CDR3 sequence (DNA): TGTGCCAGCAGCACGGGACTAGCGGGAGGTAATGAGCAGTTCTTC.